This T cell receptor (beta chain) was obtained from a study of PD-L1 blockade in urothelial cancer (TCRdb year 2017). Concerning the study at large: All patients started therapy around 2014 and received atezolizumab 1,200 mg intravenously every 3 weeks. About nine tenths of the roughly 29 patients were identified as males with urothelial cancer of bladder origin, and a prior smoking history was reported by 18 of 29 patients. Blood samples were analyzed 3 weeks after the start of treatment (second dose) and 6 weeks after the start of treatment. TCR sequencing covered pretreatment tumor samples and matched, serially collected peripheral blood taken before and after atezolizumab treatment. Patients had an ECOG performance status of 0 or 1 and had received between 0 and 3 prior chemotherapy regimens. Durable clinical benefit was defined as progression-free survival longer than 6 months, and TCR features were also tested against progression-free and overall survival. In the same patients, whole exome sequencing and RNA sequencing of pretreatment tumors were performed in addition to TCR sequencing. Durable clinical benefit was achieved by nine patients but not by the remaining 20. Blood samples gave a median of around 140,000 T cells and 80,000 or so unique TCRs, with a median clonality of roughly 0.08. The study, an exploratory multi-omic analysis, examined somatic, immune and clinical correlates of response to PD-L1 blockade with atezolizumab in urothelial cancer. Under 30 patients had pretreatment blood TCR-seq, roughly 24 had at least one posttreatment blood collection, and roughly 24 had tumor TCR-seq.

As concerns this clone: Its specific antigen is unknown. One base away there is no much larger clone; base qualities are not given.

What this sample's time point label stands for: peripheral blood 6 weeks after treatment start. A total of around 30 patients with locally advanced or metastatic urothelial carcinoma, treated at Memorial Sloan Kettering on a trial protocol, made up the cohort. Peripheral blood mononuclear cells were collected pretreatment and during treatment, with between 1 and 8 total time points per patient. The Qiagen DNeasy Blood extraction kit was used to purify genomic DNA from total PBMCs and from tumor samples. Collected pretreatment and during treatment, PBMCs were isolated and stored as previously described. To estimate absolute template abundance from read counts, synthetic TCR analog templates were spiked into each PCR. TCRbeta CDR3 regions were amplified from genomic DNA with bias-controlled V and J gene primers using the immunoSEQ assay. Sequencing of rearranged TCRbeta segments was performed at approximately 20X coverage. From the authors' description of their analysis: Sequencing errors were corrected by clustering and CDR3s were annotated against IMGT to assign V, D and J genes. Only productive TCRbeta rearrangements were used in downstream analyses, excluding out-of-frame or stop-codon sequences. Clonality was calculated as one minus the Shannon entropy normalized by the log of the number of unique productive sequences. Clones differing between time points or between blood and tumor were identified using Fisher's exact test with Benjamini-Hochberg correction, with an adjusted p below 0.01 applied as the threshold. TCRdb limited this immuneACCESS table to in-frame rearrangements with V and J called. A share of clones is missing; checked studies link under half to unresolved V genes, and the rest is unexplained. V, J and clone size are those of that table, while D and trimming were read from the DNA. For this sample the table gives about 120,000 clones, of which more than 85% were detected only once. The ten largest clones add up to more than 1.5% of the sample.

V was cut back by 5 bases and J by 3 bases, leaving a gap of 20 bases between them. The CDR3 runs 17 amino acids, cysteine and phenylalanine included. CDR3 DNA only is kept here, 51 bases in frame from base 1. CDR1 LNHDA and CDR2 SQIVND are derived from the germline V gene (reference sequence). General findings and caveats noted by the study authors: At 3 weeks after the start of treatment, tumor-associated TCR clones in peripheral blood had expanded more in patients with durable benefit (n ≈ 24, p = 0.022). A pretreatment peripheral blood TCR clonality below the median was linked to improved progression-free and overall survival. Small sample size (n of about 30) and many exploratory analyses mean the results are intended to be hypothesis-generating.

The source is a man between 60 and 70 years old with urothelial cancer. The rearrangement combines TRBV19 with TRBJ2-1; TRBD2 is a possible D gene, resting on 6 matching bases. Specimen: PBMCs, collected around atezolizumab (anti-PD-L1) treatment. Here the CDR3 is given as CASSFSLLRELYNEQFF. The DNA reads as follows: TGTGCCAGTAGTTTTTCTTTACTTCGGGAGCTCTACAATGAGCAGTTCTTC.